A single sample is the source of the 9 T cell receptor beta chains below, sequenced in a study of T-cell memory formation after mild COVID-19. A single record per CDR3 protein comes from TCRdb applying MiXCR to the 5' RACE reads. The table has about 400,000 distinct CDR3 sequences, more than 20% seen once. Material for sequencing was PBMCs or a T cell subset sorted from them (not recorded which). Receptor source: an adult woman who had mild COVID-19 (a few samples of this study predate the infection). Cell type and time point are not known.

In its sample, this clonotype was seen a few times. This rearrangement joins TRBV11-2 to TRBJ2-5, with D possibly being TRBD2 (5 bases). Per germline, CDR1 SGHAT and CDR2 FQNNGV. V was cut by 3 bases and J by 7 bases, with 15 bases left in between. The CDR3 is made up of 14 amino acids. The CDR3 here is CASSFENGELTQYF. CDR3 nucleotide sequence: TGTGCCAGCAGCTTTGAGAACGGGGAGTTGACCCAGTACTTC.

The sample holds a few counts of this clonotype. The V gene is TRBV7-9, the J gene TRBJ1-1; D not resolved. The V end was cut by 4 bases, the J end by 6 bases, with 15 bases between. Germline CDR1 and CDR2: SEHNR and FQNEAQ (reference sequence). CDR3 length equals 14 residues. DNA for the CDR3: TGTGCCAGCAGCTCCCGGGCCGATCAATCTGAAGCTTTCTTT. Its translation is CASSSRADQSEAFF.

This clonotype was found a few times. The chain is built from TRBV27 and TRBJ2-1; 8 bases match TRBD1. J was trimmed by 10 bases and V by 8 bases; bases with no gene match: 10. Germline CDR1 and CDR2: MNHEY and SMNVEV (reference sequence). The CDR3 is 13 amino acids. The CDR3 sequence is CASGYAGGREQFF. The CDR3 DNA is TGTGCCAGCGGATATGCAGGGGGCAGGGAGCAGTTCTTC.

This clonotype was seen more than once but under ten times. The V gene is TRBV6-2 or TRBV6-3, the J gene TRBJ1-5; TRBD1 agrees at 7 bases. CDR3 size: 15 residues. J lost 5 bases, V lost 2 bases, and 6 bases had no gene match. Germline V gene sequence: CDR1 MNHEY, CDR2 SVGEGT. This CDR3 is CASSYHDRDDQPQHF. Here the CDR3 DNA reads TGTGCCAGCAGTTACCACGACAGGGATGATCAGCCCCAGCATTTT.

This clonotype showed up just a few times. This sequence joins TRBV20-1 and TRBJ2-7; 8 positions match TRBD2. This CDR3 region has 15 residues. The V segment lost 7 bases and the J segment 1 base; nucleotides outside the gene matches: 12. Germline assignment: CDR1 DFQATT and CDR2 SNEGSKA (reference sequence). In DNA form, the CDR3 reads TGCAGTGGGATTAAAGCGGGAGCGGAGTCCTACGAGCAGTACTTC. Its protein product is CSGIKAGAESYEQYF.

For this clonotype: A read error may account for a junction end that differs from germline. The V call is TRBV5-1, the J call TRBJ2-7; 7 positions agree with TRBD1. This CDR3 is built from 14 residues. The germline V gene encodes CDR1 SGHRS and CDR2 YFSETQ. The CDR3 reads CASSPTGRTYERYF. The CDR3 DNA is TGCGCCAGCAGCCCGACAGGGAGAACCTACGAGCGGTACTTC.

This clonotype was seen a handful of times. The gene calls are TRBV25-1 and TRBJ2-4; the D gene is possibly TRBD2 (5 bases). Germline lookup yields CDR1 MGHDK and CDR2 SYGVNS. With 3 bases removed from V and 7 bases from J, the gap between germline ends came to 10 bases. The CDR3 consists of 13 residues. The CDR3 sequence: CASSENPGNIQYF. CDR3 bases: TGTGCCAGCAGTGAGAATCCGGGGAACATTCAGTACTTC. Filled out from reference TRBV25-1 and TRBJ2-4, the complete variable domain reads EADIYQTPRYLVIGTGKKITLECSQTMGHDKMYWYQQDPGMELHLIHYSYGVNSTEKGDLSSESTVSRIRTEHFPLTLESARPSHTSQYLCASSENPGNIQYFGAGTRLSVL.

This clonotype occurred a few times. The V gene is TRBV24-1, the J gene TRBJ2-5, with D possibly matching TRBD2 (5 bases). Trimming pared 0 bases from V and 2 bases from J, leaving 9 bases between. CDR1 is KGHDR, CDR2 SFDVKD, per germline. This CDR3 has 15 residues. The CDR3 spells CATSDLRAGQETQYF. The CDR3 coding sequence is TGTGCCACCAGTGATTTGCGTGCGGGTCAAGAGACCCAGTACTTC.

This chain links TRBV7-8 with TRBJ2-5; 9 bases are a match to TRBD2. With 5 bases clipped from V and 5 bases from J, the junction kept 9 bases outside the gene matches. The V gene's germline CDR1 is SGHVS and CDR2 FQNEAQ. The CDR3 is 15 residues long. The CDR3 here is CASSLDGGGAETQYF. CDR3 nucleotides: TGTGCCAGCAGCCTAGATGGCGGGGGGGCGGAGACCCAGTACTTC.